What follows describes a single T cell receptor (beta chain). This entry belongs to a study of low-dose radiotherapy and immunotherapy resistance in tumors. Time point indicated: before trial treatment. Administered to the donors were nivolumab, ipilimumab, aspirin, low-dose cyclophosphamide and low-dose radiotherapy. Trimming left V 0 bases short and J 1 base short, with 9 bases between. Germline values: CDR1 MGHRA, CDR2 YSYEKL. This CDR3 region has 15 residues. A constant-region primer paired with the V-primer adapter amplified TCRs over about 19 PCR cycles. The mRNA that was isolated underwent amplification by in vitro transcription. TCRdb analysed the reads with MiXCR anew, one entry per CDR3 protein. The sample records tens of thousands of distinct CDR3 sequences, 10% to 15% being singletons.

The material sequenced was PBMCs, taken before treatment. The chain has TRBV4-1 and TRBJ1-1; D is uncertain. This TCR was recovered from a female donor with ovarian cancer. The CDR3, as DNA: TGCGCCAGCAGCCAAGAGTGGACCTCGAACACTGAAGCTTTCTTT. Translated: CASSQEWTSNTEAFF.